The 5 T cell receptor beta chains presented below share a single source sample, sequenced in a study of blood T cell repertoires in COVID-19. Sequencing was performed with immunoSEQ multiplex PCR; in TCRdb, only in-frame clones are kept and a portion is missing. Counted here are fewer than 200,000 clones, 88% occurring once; the ten biggest clones make up more than 8.5%. Specimen: PBMCs or T cells enriched from blood (not recorded which). The receptors were sampled from a woman under 30 who had recovered from COVID-19.

The chain couples TRBV11-2 to TRBJ2-7, with D perhaps TRBD1 (5 bases). The CDR3 spans 12 residues. Germline V gene data show CDR1 as SGHAT and CDR2 as FQNNGV. The V end was cut by 0 bases, the J end by 5 bases, with 5 bases between. The CDR3 protein is CASSLDRDEQYF. As DNA, the CDR3 is TGTGCCAGCAGCTTAGACAGGGACGAGCAGTACTTC.

This clone was found once. For the CDR3, the DNA is TGCGCCAGCAGCCTAAGACTAGCGGGGGGCACAGATACGCAGTATTTT. Its protein product is CASSLRLAGGTDTQYF. The rearrangement uses TRBV5-1 and TRBJ2-3; TRBD2 agrees at 12 bases. The CDR3 is 16 residues long. The V and J ends lost 4 bases and 1 base, in that order; junction bases with no gene match: 4. Germline CDR1 and CDR2: SGHRS and YFSETQ.

J is TRBJ2-3 and V is TRBV15; D is undetermined. The CDR3 runs to 15 residues. The ends were cut back, 5 bases at V and 4 bases at J, with 16 bases in the middle. Germline values: CDR1 LNHNV, CDR2 YYDKDF (reference sequence). This chain's CDR3 is CATSRPQVLADTQYF. Here the CDR3 DNA reads TGTGCCACCAGCCGCCCCCAGGTCTTGGCAGATACGCAGTATTTT.

V is TRBV10-1 and J is TRBJ2-1; TRBD1 might be the D (6 bases). This CDR3 spans 14 amino acids. Germline V lookup: CDR1 WNHNN, CDR2 SYGVQD (reference sequence). V was trimmed by 4 bases and J by 7 bases, leaving 14 bases between them. The CDR3 DNA follows: TGCGCCAGCAGTGCGACAGGTTTGTGGAATGAGCAGTTCTTC. Translation gives CASSATGLWNEQFF.

The table lists this clone with a count of one. The gene calls are TRBV2 and TRBJ1-2; D may be TRBD1 (5 bases). V lost 11 bases, J lost 3 bases, and 13 bases lay in between. Germline CDR1 SNHLY, CDR2 FYNNEI. The CDR3 is 12 residues long. CDR3 in DNA: TGTGCCTCAGGGAGGGAGCACTATGGCTACACCTTC. This encodes CASGREHYGYTF.